The T cell receptor beta chain described here comes from a study of T cell responses to AZD1222 COVID-19 vaccine. Measured with immunoSEQ multiplex PCR; TCRdb has only the in-frame clones, and not every one. The repertoire holds approximately 200,000 clones, approximately 94% seen once, with approximately 1.5% in the top ten. Notes on the study in general: Vaccine-associated CD4 TCRs spanned spike, dominant at 160-218 and 743-854. Two AZD1222 administrations were followed by greater Spike-specific TCR breadth and depth. All repertoire sampling was performed exclusively after the peak T cell response. Clonal diversity may have been underestimated, and the donors were mostly white British, with more females than males.

Trimming removed 8 bases from V and 7 bases from J, with 9 bases in between. The CDR3 is 10 amino acids. From germline, CDR1 is MDHEN and CDR2 SYDVKM. With respect to this clone: Its antigen remains unidentified.

The receptor was isolated from an adult who received the MenACWY meningococcal vaccine as a control. Sequenced material: peripheral blood, taken 28 days after the second dose of the MenACWY control vaccine. The rearrangement links TRBV28 to TRBJ2-7; D possibly corresponds to TRBD1 (5 bases). The CDR3: CASGRGEQYF. CDR3 coding DNA: TGTGCCAGCGGAAGGGGTGAGCAGTACTTC. Together with reference TRBV28 and TRBJ2-7, the CDR3 gives the full variable domain: DVKVTQSSRYLVKRTGEKVFLECVQDMDHENMFWYRQDPGLGLRLIYFSYDVKMKEKGDIPEGYSVSREKKERFSLILESASTNQTSMYLCASGRGEQYFGPGTRLTVT.